The next 8 T cell receptor beta chains were all read from a single sample in a study of vaccination and CD4 T cells after COVID-19. As for treatment: roughly 10-day PBMC culture with coronavirus spike peptide pools or control peptides (ViraFEST assay). These TCRs' antigens remain unknown. Scientists ran DNA taken from cultured CD4+ T cells through the Oncomine TCR Beta short-read assay for sequencing. One entry per CDR3 protein, called by TCRdb with MiXCR from the PCR reads. In the table there are some 11,000 distinct CDR3 sequences, 61% of which are singletons. Sequenced material: CD4+ T cells from blood, cultured in vitro. The receptors were sampled from a human donor who had recovered from COVID-19.

This chain links TRBV15 with TRBJ1-2, with TRBD1 as a possible D gene (5 bases). The length of the CDR3 is 14 residues. The V gene lost 0 bases and the J gene lost 7 bases, with 12 bases spanning the gap. The V gene's germline CDR1 is LNHNV and CDR2 YYDKDF (reference sequence). The CDR3 here is CATSRDRGDSGYTF. The CDR3 DNA reads TGTGCCACCAGCAGAGATCGAGGGGATAGTGGCTACACCTTC.

The J gene is TRBJ1-6, the V gene TRBV6-1; the D gene is possibly TRBD1 (6 bases). The CDR3 has 15 residues. Trimming stripped 6 bases from V and 6 bases from J, with 15 bases between. From germline, CDR1 is MNHNS and CDR2 SASEGT. Written as DNA, the CDR3 is TGTGCCAGCAGGAATACAGGGTTTCCTAATTCACCCCTCCACTTT. Its translation: CASRNTGFPNSPLHF.

This clonotype has only a few counts. This chain links TRBV20-1 with TRBJ2-3; TRBD2 is a possible D gene (6 bases). The germline V gene has CDR1 DFQATT and CDR2 SNEGSKA (reference sequence). This CDR3 has 16 residues. The V and J ends lost 3 bases and 1 base respectively, with 17 bases between them. CDR3 loop: CSASPRGGFRTDTQYF. CDR3 DNA: TGCAGTGCTAGCCCTAGGGGAGGATTTCGCACAGATACGCAGTATTTT.

This clonotype turned up a few times. This rearrangement joins TRBV6-2 or TRBV6-3 to TRBJ2-5; D not resolved. Germline V gene sequence: CDR1 MNHEY, CDR2 SVGEGT. The CDR3 runs to 13 residues. Trimming pared 2 bases from V and 1 base from J, leaving 5 bases between. This CDR3 is CASSYRPQETQYF. CDR3 in DNA: TGTGCCAGCAGTTACCGCCCCCAAGAGACCCAGTACTTC.

This clonotype was counted only a few times. The chain combines TRBV6-5 with TRBJ2-2, with 7 bases matching TRBD2. V shed 0 bases and J 1 base; nucleotides not matched to a gene: 2. This CDR3 contains 16 residues. CDR1 is MNHEY, CDR2 SVGAGI, per germline. The CDR3 region has the DNA TGTGCCAGCAGTTACTCGGGAGGGATGAACACCGGGGAGCTGTTTTTT. Protein sequence: CASSYSGGMNTGELFF.

The rearrangement links TRBV7-2 to TRBJ2-5, with TRBD1 matching 8 bases. Trimming took 5 bases from V and 2 from J; bases not matched to a gene: 4. Germline CDR1 and CDR2: SGHTA and FQGNSA. CDR3 size: 14 residues. CDR3 in amino acids: CASSRDRWQETQYF. In DNA form, the CDR3 reads TGTGCCAGCAGCCGGGACAGGTGGCAAGAGACCCAGTACTTC.

V and J are TRBV28 and TRBJ1-3; D gene unclear. The CDR3 length is 14 residues. Trimming pared 1 base from V and 0 bases from J, leaving 4 bases between. CDR1 and CDR2 from the germline V gene are MDHEN and SYDVKM. CDR3 sequence: CASSLSSSGNTIYF. The CDR3 DNA reads TGTGCCAGCAGTTTATCATCCTCTGGAAACACCATATATTTT.

This clonotype was counted only a few times. The chain recombines TRBV27 with TRBJ1-1, with unresolved D. Between the trimmed V and J ends, which lost 7 bases and 7 bases, there was a span of 16 bases. Germline V gives CDR1 MNHEY, CDR2 SMNVEV (reference sequence). CDR3 length: 13 residues. CDR3 protein: CASKWGALGEAFF. The CDR3 DNA follows: TGTGCCAGCAAGTGGGGAGCACTGGGTGAAGCTTTCTTT.